This paragraph covers one T cell receptor beta chain sequence. What it recognizes is unknown. These data originate in a study of long-term antiretroviral therapy in people with HIV. Study overall: The study's earliest collections predate the 2015 immediate-ART recommendation by about a decade. Study-level results: In samples taken after ART, diversity increased but remained below transplant donor control levels. The study collected no data on ART adherence, viral resistance or therapy changes.

They ran version v3.0 of the immunoSEQ assay at survey level. Measured with immunoSEQ multiplex PCR; TCRdb has only the in-frame clones, and not every one. The sample yields roughly 40,000 clones, approximately 85% seen once. CDR3 length: 15 amino acids. V lost 5 bases to trimming and J lost 2 bases, with 17 bases between them. Germline V CDR1 and CDR2: SGHRS, YFSETQ. The cryopreserved samples used held roughly 0.9-11 million PBMC prior to extraction of DNA. The chain recombines TRBV5-1 with TRBJ2-7; D uncertain. The clonotype was recovered from a woman aged 45-65 years with HIV. The sample was unsorted PBMCs, taken 3.1 years after starting antiretroviral therapy. This CDR3 is CASSPGRQYPYEQYF. The CDR3 DNA reads as TGCGCCAGCAGTCCCGGCCGTCAGTACCCCTACGAGCAGTACTTC.